The clone carrying this T cell receptor beta chain was recorded many times. The target antigen is unknown. A J-beta primer mix and a sample-barcoded 5' primer were used in a second PCR of about 7 to 12 cycles. One entry per CDR3 protein, called by TCRdb with MiXCR from the 5' RACE reads. The sample carries 750,000 to 850,000 distinct CDR3 sequences, 20% to 25% recorded once. Per the germline V gene, CDR1 is ENHRY and CDR2 is SYGVKD. V dropped 5 bases and J dropped 4; count of bases not matched to a gene: 15. This CDR3 has 18 residues. This sample was taken from a study of blood T cells in healthy people across ages. Study-wide findings and caveats: Older individuals had lower TCR beta diversity per million T cells (the decline was roughly linear).

These data were also filed under a second study, of T cells of mothers and their children.

The chain has TRBV10-3 and TRBJ2-4; 9 nucleotides line up with TRBD2. The specimen was blood. The sequence was obtained from a boy younger than 18 in good health. The CDR3 loop reads CAISSPREASGDKNIQYF. DNA of the CDR3: TGTGCCATCAGTTCCCCCCGGGAGGCTAGCGGGGATAAAAACATTCAGTACTTC.